A selection of T cell receptor beta chains follows, all from one sample in a study of blood T cells in healthy people across ages. TCRdb re-called the 5' RACE reads with MiXCR, one entry per CDR3 protein. The sample lists 1.6 million or so distinct CDR3 sequences; roughly 32% were seen once. Sequencing was carried out using blood. All receptors come from a woman under 40 in good health. Each CDR3 is given with its conserved first and last residue. D genes are given only for firm matches. Only some rows state a clone size, as once, few, many or a class for expanded clones.

TRBV29-1,TRBJ2-1,NA,NA,12,TGCAGCGCGCCGGCCAAGTACAATGAGCAGTTCTTC,CSAPAKYNEQFF
TRBV4-2,TRBJ2-3,NA,TRBD2,15,TGTGCCGGCAGCCAAGCCGGGACTAGCGAGGGCACGCAGTATTTT,CAGSQAGTSEGTQYF
TRBV28,TRBJ1-2,few,NA,16,TGTGCCAGCACCTGGGCCGGGACCATCACCCCCTATGGCTACACCTTC,CASTWAGTITPYGYTF
TRBV10-3,TRBJ2-1,few,NA,13,TGTGCCATCAGAGTGACTGGCGACAGTGAGCAGTTCTTC,CAIRVTGDSEQFF
TRBV10-3,TRBJ2-7,NA,TRBD2,15,TGTGCCATCAGTGAAAGAGCGGGAGACCCCCACGAGCAGTACTTC,CAISERAGDPHEQYF
TRBV12-3/TRBV12-4,TRBJ2-1,few,NA,15,TGTGCCAGCAGTTTAGTTATAGGCAGCCAAGAGACCCAGTTCTTC,CASSLVIGSQETQFF
TRBV11-2,TRBJ2-1,few,TRBD2,12,TGTGCCAGCAACTCGCGGGGGTTTGAGCAGTTCTTC,CASNSRGFEQFF
TRBV30,TRBJ2-7,NA,NA,13,TGTGCCTGGATCCCAGGGGAGGCCCTCGAGCAGTACTTC,CAWIPGEALEQYF
TRBV6-5,TRBJ1-5,few,NA,15,TGTGCCAGCCAAAGACAGTTGTCTAGCAATCAGCCCCAGCATTTT,CASQRQLSSNQPQHF
TRBV28,TRBJ2-7,few,NA,13,TGTGCCAGCAGCCAGGGGTCTCCTCCCGAGCAGTACTTC,CASSQGSPPEQYF
TRBV10-3,TRBJ2-3,NA,NA,13,TGTGCCATCCAAGCGCCAACTTCAGATACGCAGTATTTT,CAIQAPTSDTQYF
TRBV4-1,TRBJ2-2,NA,NA,13,TGCGCCAGCAGCCGCCCTAGCGCCGGGGAGCTGTTTTTT,CASSRPSAGELFF
TRBV3-1,TRBJ1-4,many,TRBD1,15,TGTGCCAGCAGCCACGCGGAGCCGGGACAGGGAAAACTGTTTTTT,CASSHAEPGQGKLFF
TRBV6-5,TRBJ2-5,NA,TRBD1,15,TGTGCCAGCAGGATCGCAGGGGGTGGCCAAGAGACCCAGTACTTC,CASRIAGGGQETQYF
TRBV29-1,TRBJ1-2,NA,NA,12,TGCAGCAGCCGGGACATGATAAATGGCTACACCTTC,CSSRDMINGYTF
TRBV12-3/TRBV12-4,TRBJ2-7,many,NA,12,TGTGCCAGCGGGGTGAGCTCCTACGAGCAGTACTTC,CASGVSSYEQYF
TRBV9,TRBJ2-1,few,TRBD2,14,TGTGCCAGCAGCGTAGATAGACTAGCCCATGAGCAGTTCTTC,CASSVDRLAHEQFF
TRBV4-1,TRBJ1-1,few,NA,14,TGCGCCAGCAGCCGTAAAAAGAGGGTCACTGAAGCTTTCTTT,CASSRKKRVTEAFF
TRBV30,TRBJ2-1,few,NA,13,TGTGCCTGGGGCGGGGTTACCTACAATGAGCAGTTCTTC,CAWGGVTYNEQFF
TRBV27,TRBJ2-7,few,NA,15,TGTGCCAGCAGTTGGAGCAGTGGGGAATCCTACGAGCAGTACTTC,CASSWSSGESYEQYF
TRBV5-1,TRBJ1-5,NA,NA,14,TGCGCCAGCAACTGGGGGGACAGCAATCAGCCCCAGCATTTT,CASNWGDSNQPQHF
TRBV24-1,TRBJ1-1,few,NA,17,TGTGCCACCAGTGAACCACAGGGCTGGTGTAGGAACACTGAAGCTTTCTTT,CATSEPQGWCRNTEAFF
TRBV7-8,TRBJ1-2,few,TRBD1,16,TGTGCCAGCAGCTTAGCGGGGACAGGGACTAACTATGGCTACACCTTC,CASSLAGTGTNYGYTF
TRBV7-2,TRBJ1-2,NA,TRBD1,15,TGTGCCAGCAGCTTAGGGCAGGGGGCGCATTATGGCTACACCTTC,CASSLGQGAHYGYTF
TRBV29-1,TRBJ2-7,NA,TRBD1,13,TGCAGCGCTACGGGACAGAAAATCTACGAGCAGTACTTC,CSATGQKIYEQYF
TRBV20-1,TRBJ2-4,few,NA,11,TGCAGTGTTCGGGACTTAAACATTCAGTACTTC,CSVRDLNIQYF
TRBV29-1,TRBJ1-1,NA,NA,10,TGCAGCGTTACCCAGAGCGGCGCTTTCTTT,CSVTQSGAFF
TRBV5-5,TRBJ1-4,once,TRBD1,17,TGTGCCAGTAGCGATAACCCGAACAGGGGTCTTAATGAAAAACTGTTTTTT,CASSDNPNRGLNEKLFF
TRBV7-7,TRBJ2-5,few,TRBD2,16,TGTGCCAGCAGCTCAGGGGTCGGGACTAGTCAAGAGACCCAGTACTTC,CASSSGVGTSQETQYF
TRBV3-1,TRBJ1-1,NA,NA,14,TGTGCCAGCACCATGGTCTTCGGAGAAACTGAAGCTTTCTTT,CASTMVFGETEAFF
TRBV10-3,TRBJ2-3,NA,NA,15,TGTGCCATCAGTGCGCTAGCTGGCGGCACAGATACGCAGTATTTT,CAISALAGGTDTQYF
TRBV29-1,TRBJ2-7,NA,TRBD2,15,TGCAGCGCCCTATCGGGGGGGGTAAGGGGCTACGAGCAGTACTTC,CSALSGGVRGYEQYF
TRBV5-1,TRBJ2-3,few,NA,17,TGCGCCAGCAGCTTGTTTGTAGGGGCCGCCGCGTCAGATACGCAGTATTTT,CASSLFVGAAASDTQYF
TRBV12-3/TRBV12-4,TRBJ2-1,NA,TRBD1,15,TGTGCCAGCACCAACAGGGGAGCCGTCTACGATGAGCAGTTCTTC,CASTNRGAVYDEQFF
TRBV29-1,TRBJ2-7,many,TRBD2,14,TGCAGCGTTGAAAGGACTAGCGGATCCTACGAGCAGTACTTC,CSVERTSGSYEQYF